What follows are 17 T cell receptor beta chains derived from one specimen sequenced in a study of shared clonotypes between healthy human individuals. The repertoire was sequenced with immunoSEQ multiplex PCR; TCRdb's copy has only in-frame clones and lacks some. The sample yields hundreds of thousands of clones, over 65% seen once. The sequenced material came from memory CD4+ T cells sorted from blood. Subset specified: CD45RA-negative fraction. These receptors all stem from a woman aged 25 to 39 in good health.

CDR3 in amino acids: CASRPEGLGTEAFF. The CDR3 DNA reads as TGTGCCAGCCGTCCAGAAGGTTTGGGCACTGAAGCTTTCTTT. The V gene is TRBV2, the J gene TRBJ1-1; D not certain. Trimming removed 8 bases from V and 4 bases from J, with 17 bases in between. The length of the CDR3 is 14 residues. Germline V gene sequence: CDR1 SNHLY, CDR2 FYNNEI.

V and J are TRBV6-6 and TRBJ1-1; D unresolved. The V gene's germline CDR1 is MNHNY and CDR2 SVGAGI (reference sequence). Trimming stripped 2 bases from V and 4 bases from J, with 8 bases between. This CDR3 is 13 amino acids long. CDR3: CASSYREVTEAFF. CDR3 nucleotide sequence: TGTGCCAGCAGTTACAGGGAGGTCACTGAAGCTTTCTTT.

The CDR3 bases are TGTGCCAGTACCGGGACAGTTTATCAGCCCCAGCATTTT. This encodes CASTGTVYQPQHF. The rearrangement uses TRBV28 and TRBJ1-5, with TRBD1 identical over 7 bases. The ends lost 9 bases at V and 5 bases at J; junction bases unmatched: 7. Germline V gene data show CDR1 as MDHEN and CDR2 as SYDVKM. The length of the CDR3 is 13 residues.

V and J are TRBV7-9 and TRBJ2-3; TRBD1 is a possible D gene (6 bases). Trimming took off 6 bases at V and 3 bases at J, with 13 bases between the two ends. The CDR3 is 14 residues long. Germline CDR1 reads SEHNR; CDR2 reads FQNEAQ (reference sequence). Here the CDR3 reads CASRLQGITDTQYF. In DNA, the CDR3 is TGTGCCAGCAGATTGCAGGGGATAACAGATACGCAGTATTTT.

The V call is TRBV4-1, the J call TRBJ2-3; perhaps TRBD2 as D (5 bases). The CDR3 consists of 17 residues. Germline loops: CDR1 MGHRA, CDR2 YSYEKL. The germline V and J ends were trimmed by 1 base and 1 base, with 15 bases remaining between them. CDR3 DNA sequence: TGCGCCAGCAGCCAAGGAGATCGGGGAATGGGCACAGATACGCAGTATTTT. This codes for CASSQGDRGMGTDTQYF.

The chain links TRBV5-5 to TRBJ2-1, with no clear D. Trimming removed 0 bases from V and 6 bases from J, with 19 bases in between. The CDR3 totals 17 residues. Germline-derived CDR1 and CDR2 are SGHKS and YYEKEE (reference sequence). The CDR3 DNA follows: TGTGCCAGCAGCTTGGCAAGTGGGGTTCTCTTGGGCAATGAGCAGTTCTTC. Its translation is CASSLASGVLLGNEQFF.

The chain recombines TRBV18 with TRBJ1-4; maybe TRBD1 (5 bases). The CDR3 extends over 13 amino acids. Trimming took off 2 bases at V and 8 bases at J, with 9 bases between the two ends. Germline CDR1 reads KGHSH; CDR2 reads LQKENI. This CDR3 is CASSPGTAEKLFF. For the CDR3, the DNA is TGTGCCAGCTCACCAGGGACCGCGGAAAAACTGTTTTTT.

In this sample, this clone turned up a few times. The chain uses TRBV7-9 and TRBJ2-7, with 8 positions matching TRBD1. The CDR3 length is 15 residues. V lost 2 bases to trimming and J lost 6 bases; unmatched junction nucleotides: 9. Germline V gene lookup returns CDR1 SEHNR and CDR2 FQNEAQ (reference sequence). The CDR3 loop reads CASSLFAGGMGEQYF. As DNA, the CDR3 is TGTGCCAGCAGCTTATTCGCAGGGGGCATGGGCGAGCAGTACTTC.

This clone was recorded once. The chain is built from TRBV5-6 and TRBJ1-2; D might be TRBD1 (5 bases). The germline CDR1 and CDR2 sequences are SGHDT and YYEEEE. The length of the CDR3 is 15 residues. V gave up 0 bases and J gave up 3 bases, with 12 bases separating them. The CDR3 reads CASSLVAGRHYGYTF. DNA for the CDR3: TGTGCCAGCAGCTTGGTGGCGGGGCGCCACTATGGCTACACCTTC. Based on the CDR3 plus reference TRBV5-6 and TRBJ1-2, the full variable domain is DAGVTQSPTHLIKTRGQQVTLRCSPKSGHDTVSWYQQALGQGPQFIFQYYEEEERQRGNFPDRFSGHQFPNYSSELNVNALLLGDSALYLCASSLVAGRHYGYTFGSGTRLTVV.

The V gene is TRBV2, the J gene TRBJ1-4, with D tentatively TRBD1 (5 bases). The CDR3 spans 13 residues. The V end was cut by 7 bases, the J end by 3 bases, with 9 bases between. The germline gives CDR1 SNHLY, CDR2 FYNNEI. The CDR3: CASIRQSNEKLFF. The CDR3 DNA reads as TGTGCCAGCATCCGACAGTCTAATGAAAAACTGTTTTTT.

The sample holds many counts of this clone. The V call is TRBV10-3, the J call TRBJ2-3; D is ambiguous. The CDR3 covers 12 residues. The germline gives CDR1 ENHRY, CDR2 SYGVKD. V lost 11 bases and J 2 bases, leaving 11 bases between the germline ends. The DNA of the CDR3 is TGTGCCTCCGATCAAGCCACAGATACGCAGTATTTT. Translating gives CASDQATDTQYF.

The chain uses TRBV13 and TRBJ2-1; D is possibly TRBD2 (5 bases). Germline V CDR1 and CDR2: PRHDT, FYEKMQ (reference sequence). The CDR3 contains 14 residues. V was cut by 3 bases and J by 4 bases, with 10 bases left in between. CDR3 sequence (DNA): TGTGCCAGCAGCTTCCGGAGAGGGTACAATGAGCAGTTCTTC. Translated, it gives CASSFRRGYNEQFF.

DNA of the CDR3: TGTGCCAGCAGTGAATTAGGCGGGAGGACCGGGGAGCTGTTTTTT. The encoded protein is CASSELGGRTGELFF. The chain combines TRBV6-1 with TRBJ2-2, with 8 bases matching TRBD2. V was clipped by 2 bases and J by 5 bases; unmatched bases: 4. The CDR3 runs 15 residues. Germline V gene sequence: CDR1 MNHNS, CDR2 SASEGT.

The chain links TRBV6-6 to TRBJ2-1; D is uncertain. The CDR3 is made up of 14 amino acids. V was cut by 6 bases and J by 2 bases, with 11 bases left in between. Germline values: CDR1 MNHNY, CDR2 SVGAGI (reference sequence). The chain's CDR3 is CASSPLGPYNEQFF. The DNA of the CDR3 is TGTGCCAGCAGCCCCCTCGGGCCCTACAATGAGCAGTTCTTC.

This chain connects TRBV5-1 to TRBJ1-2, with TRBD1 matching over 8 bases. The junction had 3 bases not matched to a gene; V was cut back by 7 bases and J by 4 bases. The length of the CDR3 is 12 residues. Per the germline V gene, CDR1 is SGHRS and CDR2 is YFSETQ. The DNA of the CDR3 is TGCGCCAGCTCAGGGGGCCTCTATGGCTACACCTTC. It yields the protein CASSGGLYGYTF. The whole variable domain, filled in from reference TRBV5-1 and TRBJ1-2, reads KAGVTQTPRYLIKTRGQQVTLSCSPISGHRSVSWYQQTPGQGLQFLFEYFSETQRNKGNFPGRFSGRQFSNSRSEMNVSTLELGDSALYLCASSGGLYGYTFGSGTRLTVV.

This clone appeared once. The CDR3 sequence is CASSPRRGSGSFNEQFF. DNA of the CDR3: TGTGCCAGCAGTCCCCGTAGGGGGAGCGGGAGTTTCAATGAGCAGTTCTTC. The chain couples TRBV28 to TRBJ2-1, with TRBD2 identical over 8 bases. J lost 6 bases, V lost 5 bases, and 15 bases had no gene match. Germline-derived CDR1 and CDR2 are MDHEN and SYDVKM. The CDR3 is made up of 17 amino acids.

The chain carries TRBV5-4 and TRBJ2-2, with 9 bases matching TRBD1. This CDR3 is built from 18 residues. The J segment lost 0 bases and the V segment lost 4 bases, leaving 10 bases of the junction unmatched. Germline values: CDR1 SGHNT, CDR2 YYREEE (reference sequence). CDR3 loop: CASSPASGTGPNTGELFF. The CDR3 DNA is TGTGCCAGCAGCCCGGCCTCCGGGACAGGGCCGAACACCGGGGAGCTGTTTTTT.